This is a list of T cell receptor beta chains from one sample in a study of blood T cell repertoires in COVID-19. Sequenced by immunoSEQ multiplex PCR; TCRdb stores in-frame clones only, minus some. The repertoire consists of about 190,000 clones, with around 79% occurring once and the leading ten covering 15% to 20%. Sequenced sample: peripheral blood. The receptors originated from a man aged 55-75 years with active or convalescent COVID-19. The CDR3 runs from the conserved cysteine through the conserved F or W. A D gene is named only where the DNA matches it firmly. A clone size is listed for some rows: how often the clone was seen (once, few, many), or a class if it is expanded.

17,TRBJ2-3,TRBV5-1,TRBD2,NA,CASSLGSSLADTDTQYF,TGCGCCAGCAGCTTAGGTAGTAGCCTAGCGGACACAGATACGCAGTATTTT
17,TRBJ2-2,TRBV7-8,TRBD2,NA,CASSLGTSGYGTGELFF,TGTGCCAGCAGCTTAGGGACTAGCGGATATGGGACCGGGGAGCTGTTTTTT
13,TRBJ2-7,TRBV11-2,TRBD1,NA,CASSPGQGYEQYF,TGTGCCAGCAGCCCGGGACAGGGGTACGAGCAGTACTTC
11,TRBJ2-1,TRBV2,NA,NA,CASSQYNEQFF,TGTGCCAGCAGCCAGTACAATGAGCAGTTCTTC
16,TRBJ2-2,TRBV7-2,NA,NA,CASSFGSGGYTGELFF,TGTGCCAGCAGCTTTGGTAGCGGAGGGTACACCGGGGAGCTGTTTTTT
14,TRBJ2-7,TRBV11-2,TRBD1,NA,CASSLGGQVYEQYF,TGTGCCAGCAGCCTAGGAGGACAGGTCTACGAGCAGTACTTC
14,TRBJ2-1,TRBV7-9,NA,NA,CASSPSGGYNEQFF,TGTGCCAGCAGCCCCAGTGGGGGGTACAATGAGCAGTTCTTC
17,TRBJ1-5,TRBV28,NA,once,CASSLSIRAGGDQPQHF,TGTGCCAGCAGTTTATCAATCAGGGCTGGGGGCGATCAGCCCCAGCATTTT
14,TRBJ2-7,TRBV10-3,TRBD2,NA,CAISGTSGRREQYF,TGTGCCATCAGCGGGACTAGCGGGAGACGCGAGCAGTACTTC
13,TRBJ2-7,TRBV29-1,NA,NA,CSVLQGRAYEQYF,TGCAGCGTCTTACAGGGTAGGGCCTACGAGCAGTACTTC
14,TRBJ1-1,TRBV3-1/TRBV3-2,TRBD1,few,CASTRVAGGTEAFF,TGTGCCAGCACCCGCGTGGCAGGGGGAACTGAAGCTTTCTTT
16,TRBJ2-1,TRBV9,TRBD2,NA,CASSVIAGGAYNEQFF,TGTGCCAGCAGCGTCATAGCGGGGGGGGCCTACAATGAGCAGTTCTTC
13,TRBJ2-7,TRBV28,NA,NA,CASSPGTTYEQYF,TGTGCCAGCAGCCCCGGGACAACCTACGAGCAGTACTTC
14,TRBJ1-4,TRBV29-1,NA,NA,CSVEDRGFGEKLFF,TGCAGCGTTGAAGATCGGGGGTTTGGAGAAAAACTGTTTTTT
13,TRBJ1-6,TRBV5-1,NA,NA,CAPRGMKNSPLHF,TGCGCCCCCCGGGGGATGAAGAATTCACCCCTCCACTTT
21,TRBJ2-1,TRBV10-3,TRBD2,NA,CAISVPDSGTSGTSSYNEQFF,TGTGCCATCAGTGTTCCAGACTCCGGGACTAGCGGGACCAGCTCCTACAATGAGCAGTTCTTC
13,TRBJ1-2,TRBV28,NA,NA,CASCLQGLYGYTF,TGTGCCAGCTGCCTACAGGGTTTGTACGGCTACACCTTC
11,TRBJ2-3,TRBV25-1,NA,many,CASFGVDTQYF,TGTGCCAGCTTCGGGGTAGATACGCAGTATTTT
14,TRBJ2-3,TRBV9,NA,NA,CASGRDFSTDTQYF,TGTGCCAGCGGACGGGACTTTTCGACAGATACGCAGTATTTT
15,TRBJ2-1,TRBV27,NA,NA,CASSLILEGGHEQFF,TGTGCCAGCAGTTTAATCCTAGAAGGGGGACATGAGCAGTTCTTC
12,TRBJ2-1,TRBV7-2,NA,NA,CASSRPGFEQFF,TGTGCCAGCAGCAGACCGGGATTTGAGCAGTTCTTC
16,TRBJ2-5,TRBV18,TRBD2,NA,CASSPPPSGFKETQYF,TGTGCCAGCTCACCACCGCCTAGCGGGTTCAAAGAGACCCAGTACTTC
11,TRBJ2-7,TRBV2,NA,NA,CAAGESFEQYF,TGTGCCGCAGGGGAAAGTTTCGAGCAGTACTTC
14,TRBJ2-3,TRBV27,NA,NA,CASSPQASTDTQYF,TGTGCCAGCAGTCCCCAGGCTAGCACAGATACGCAGTATTTT
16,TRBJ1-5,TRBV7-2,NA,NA,CASSRNGGNSNQPQHF,TGTGCCAGCAGCCGCAATGGGGGGAATAGCAATCAGCCCCAGCATTTT
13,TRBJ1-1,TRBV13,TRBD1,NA,CASSGTASGGAFF,TGTGCCAGCAGCGGGACAGCCTCCGGGGGAGCTTTCTTT
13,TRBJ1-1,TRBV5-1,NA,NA,CASSRTGLTEAFF,TGCGCCAGCAGTCGAACAGGGCTCACTGAAGCTTTCTTT
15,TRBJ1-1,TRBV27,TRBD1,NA,CASSLSPRGDTEAFF,TGTGCCAGCAGTTTATCTCCCAGGGGGGACACTGAAGCTTTCTTT
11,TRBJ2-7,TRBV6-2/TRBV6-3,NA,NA,CASSTYYEQYF,TGTGCCAGCAGTACCTACTACGAGCAGTACTTC
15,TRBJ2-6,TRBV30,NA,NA,CAWSFYRAGANVLTF,TGTGCCTGGAGTTTTTACAGGGCTGGGGCCAACGTCCTGACTTTC
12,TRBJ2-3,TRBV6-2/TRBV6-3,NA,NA,CASSSPTDTQYF,TGTGCCAGCAGTTCTCCTACAGATACGCAGTATTTT
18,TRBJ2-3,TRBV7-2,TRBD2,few,CASSLRGLAGGPGNTQYF,TGTGCCAGCAGCCTCCGAGGACTAGCGGGAGGGCCCGGGAATACGCAGTATTTT
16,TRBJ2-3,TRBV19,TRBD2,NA,CASSITLAGGTDTQYF,TGTGCCAGTAGTATAACGCTAGCGGGAGGCACAGATACGCAGTATTTT
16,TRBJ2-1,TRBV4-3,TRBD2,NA,CASSPSGVGSYNEQFF,TGCGCCAGCAGCCCCAGCGGGGTAGGCTCCTACAATGAGCAGTTCTTC
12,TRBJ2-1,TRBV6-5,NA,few,CATKTSYNEQFF,TGTGCCACTAAAACCTCCTACAATGAGCAGTTCTTC
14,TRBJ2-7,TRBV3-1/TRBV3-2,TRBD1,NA,CASPRTGRYYEQYF,TGTGCCAGCCCCCGGACAGGGCGTTACTACGAGCAGTACTTC
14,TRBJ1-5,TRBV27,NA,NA,CASSFGTSNQPQHF,TGTGCCAGCAGTTTCGGTACTAGCAATCAGCCCCAGCATTTT
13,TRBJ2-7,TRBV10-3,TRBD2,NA,CAIKGAGDNEQYF,TGTGCCATCAAAGGAGCGGGAGACAACGAGCAGTACTTC
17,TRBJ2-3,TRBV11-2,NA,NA,CASSPRRSGAFTDTQYF,TGTGCCAGCAGCCCCCGCCGGAGCGGAGCTTTCACAGATACGCAGTATTTT
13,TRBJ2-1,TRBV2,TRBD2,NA,CASSGLAGDEQFF,TGTGCCAGCAGTGGACTAGCGGGAGATGAGCAGTTCTTC
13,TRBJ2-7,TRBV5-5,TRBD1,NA,CASSWSGGYEQYF,TGTGCCAGCAGCTGGTCAGGGGGCTACGAGCAGTACTTC
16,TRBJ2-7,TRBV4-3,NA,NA,CASSQDARGVLNEQYF,TGCGCCAGCAGCCAAGACGCCAGGGGGGTGTTGAACGAGCAGTACTTC
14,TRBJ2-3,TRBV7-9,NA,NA,CASSLLRGTDTQYF,TGTGCCAGCAGCTTATTGAGGGGCACAGATACGCAGTATTTT
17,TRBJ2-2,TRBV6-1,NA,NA,CASSGTRTLLNTGELFF,TGTGCCAGCAGTGGTACTCGTACCCTACTGAACACCGGGGAGCTGTTTTTT
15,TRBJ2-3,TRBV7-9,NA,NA,CASSLELRETDTQYF,TGTGCCAGCAGCTTAGAATTGCGGGAAACAGATACGCAGTATTTT